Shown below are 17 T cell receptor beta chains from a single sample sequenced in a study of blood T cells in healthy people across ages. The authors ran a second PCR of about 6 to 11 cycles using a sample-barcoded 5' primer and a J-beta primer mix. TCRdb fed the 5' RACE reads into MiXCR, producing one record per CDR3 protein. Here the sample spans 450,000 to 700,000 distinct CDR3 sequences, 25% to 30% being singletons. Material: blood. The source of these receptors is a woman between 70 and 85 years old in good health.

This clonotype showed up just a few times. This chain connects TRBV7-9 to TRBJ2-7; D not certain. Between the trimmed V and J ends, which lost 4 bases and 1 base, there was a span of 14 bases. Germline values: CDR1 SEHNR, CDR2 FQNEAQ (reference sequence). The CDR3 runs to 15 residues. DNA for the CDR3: TGTGCCAGCAGCTCCCAAGAAGGAGCATCCTACGAGCAGTACTTC. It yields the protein CASSSQEGASYEQYF. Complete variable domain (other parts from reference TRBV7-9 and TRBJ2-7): DTGVSQNPRHKITKRGQNVTFRCDPISEHNRLYWYRQTLGQGPEFLTYFQNEAQLEKSRLLSDRFSAERPKGSFSTLEIQRTEQGDSAMYLCASSSQEGASYEQYFGPGTRLTVT.

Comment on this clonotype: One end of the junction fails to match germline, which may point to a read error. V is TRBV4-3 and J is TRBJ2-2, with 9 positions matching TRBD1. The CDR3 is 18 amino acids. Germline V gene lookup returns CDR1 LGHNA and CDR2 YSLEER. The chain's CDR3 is CASGQRLPGQGNTGELFF. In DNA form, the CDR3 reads TGCGCCAGCGGCCAACGCCTCCCGGGACAGGGCAACACCGGGGAGCTGTTTTTT.

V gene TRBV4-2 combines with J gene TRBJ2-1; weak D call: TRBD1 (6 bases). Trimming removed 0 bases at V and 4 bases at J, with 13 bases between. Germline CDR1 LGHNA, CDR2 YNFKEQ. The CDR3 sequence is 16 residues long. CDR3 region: CASSQDTRGKYNEQFF. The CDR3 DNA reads TGTGCCAGCAGCCAAGATACGAGGGGGAAGTACAATGAGCAGTTCTTC.

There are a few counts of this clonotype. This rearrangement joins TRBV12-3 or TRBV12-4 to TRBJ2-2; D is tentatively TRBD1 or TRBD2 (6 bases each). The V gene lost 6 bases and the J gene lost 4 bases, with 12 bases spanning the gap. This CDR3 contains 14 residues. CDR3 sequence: CASRKQGGTGELFF. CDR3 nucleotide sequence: TGTGCCAGCAGAAAACAGGGAGGCACCGGGGAGCTGTTTTTT.

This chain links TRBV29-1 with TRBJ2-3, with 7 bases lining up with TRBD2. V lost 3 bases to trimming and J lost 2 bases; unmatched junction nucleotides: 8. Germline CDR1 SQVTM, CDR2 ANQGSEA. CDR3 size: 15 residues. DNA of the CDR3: TGCAGCGTTGATGGGACCGGGACTATCACAGATACGCAGTATTTT. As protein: CSVDGTGTITDTQYF.

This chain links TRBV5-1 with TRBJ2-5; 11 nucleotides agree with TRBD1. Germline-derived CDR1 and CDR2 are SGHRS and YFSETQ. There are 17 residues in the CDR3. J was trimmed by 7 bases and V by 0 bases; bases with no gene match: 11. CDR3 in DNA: TGCGCCAGCAGCTTGGACGGTACAGGGACAGGGGGAGGGACCCAGTACTTC. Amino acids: CASSLDGTGTGGGTQYF.

DNA for the CDR3: TGTGCCAGCTCACCACCGGGAGTGGACGAGCAGTACTTC. This codes for CASSPPGVDEQYF. This chain joins TRBV18 and TRBJ2-1; D is perhaps TRBD2 (5 bases). The DNA end is more similar to TRBJ2-7, so the J call may be wrong. The CDR3 covers 13 residues. The germline gives CDR1 KGHSH, CDR2 LQKENI.

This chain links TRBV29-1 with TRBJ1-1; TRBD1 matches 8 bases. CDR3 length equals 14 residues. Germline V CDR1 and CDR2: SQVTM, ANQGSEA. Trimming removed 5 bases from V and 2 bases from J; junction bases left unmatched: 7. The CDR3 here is CSVYRGSSNTEAFF. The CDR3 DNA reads TGCAGCGTTTACAGGGGGAGCTCCAACACTGAAGCTTTCTTT.

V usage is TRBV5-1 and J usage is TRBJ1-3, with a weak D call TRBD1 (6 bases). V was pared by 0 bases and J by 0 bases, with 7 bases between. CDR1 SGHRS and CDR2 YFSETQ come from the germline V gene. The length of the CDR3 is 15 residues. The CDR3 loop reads CASSLGDNSGNTIYF. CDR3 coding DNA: TGCGCCAGCAGCTTGGGGGACAACTCTGGAAACACCATATATTTT.

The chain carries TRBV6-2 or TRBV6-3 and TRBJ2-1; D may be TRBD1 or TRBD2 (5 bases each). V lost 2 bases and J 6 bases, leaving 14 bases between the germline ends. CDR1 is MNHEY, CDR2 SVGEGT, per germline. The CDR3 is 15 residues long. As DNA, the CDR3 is TGTGCCAGCAGTTACAGGGACCTCGACGGCAATGAGCAGTTCTTC. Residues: CASSYRDLDGNEQFF.

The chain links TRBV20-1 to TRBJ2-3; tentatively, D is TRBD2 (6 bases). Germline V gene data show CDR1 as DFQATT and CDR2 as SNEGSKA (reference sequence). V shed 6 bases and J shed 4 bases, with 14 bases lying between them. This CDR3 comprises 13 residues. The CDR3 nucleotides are TGCAGTGCCTCACCCGGGAGCGCAGATACGCAGTATTTT. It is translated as CSASPGSADTQYF.

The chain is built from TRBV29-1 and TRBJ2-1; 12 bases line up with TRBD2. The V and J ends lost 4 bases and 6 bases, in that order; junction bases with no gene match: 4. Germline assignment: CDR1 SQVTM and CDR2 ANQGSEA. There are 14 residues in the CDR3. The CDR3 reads CSVAGLAGSNEQFF. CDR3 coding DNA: TGCAGCGTTGCCGGACTAGCGGGAAGCAATGAGCAGTTCTTC.

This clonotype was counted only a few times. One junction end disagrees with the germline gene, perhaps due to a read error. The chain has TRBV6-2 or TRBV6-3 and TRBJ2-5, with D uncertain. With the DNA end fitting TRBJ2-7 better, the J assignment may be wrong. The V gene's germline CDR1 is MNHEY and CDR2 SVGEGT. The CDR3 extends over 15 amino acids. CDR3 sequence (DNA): TGTGCCAGCAGCTACTTTCGGGCTGGGAACTACGAGCAGTACTTC. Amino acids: CASSYFRAGNYEQYF.

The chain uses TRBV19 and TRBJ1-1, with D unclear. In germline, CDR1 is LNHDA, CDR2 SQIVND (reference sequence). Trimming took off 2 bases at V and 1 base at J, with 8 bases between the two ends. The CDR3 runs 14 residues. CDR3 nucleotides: TGTGCCAGTAGTATAATACCGGGGAACACTGAAGCTTTCTTT. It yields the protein CASSIIPGNTEAFF.

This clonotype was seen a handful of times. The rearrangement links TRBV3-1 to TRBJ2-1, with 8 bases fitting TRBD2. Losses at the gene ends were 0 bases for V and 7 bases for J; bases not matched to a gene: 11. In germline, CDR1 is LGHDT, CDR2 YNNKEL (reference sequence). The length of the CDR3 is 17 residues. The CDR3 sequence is CASSQESGGALGNEQFF. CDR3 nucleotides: TGTGCCAGCAGCCAAGAATCCGGGGGGGCCTTGGGGAATGAGCAGTTCTTC.

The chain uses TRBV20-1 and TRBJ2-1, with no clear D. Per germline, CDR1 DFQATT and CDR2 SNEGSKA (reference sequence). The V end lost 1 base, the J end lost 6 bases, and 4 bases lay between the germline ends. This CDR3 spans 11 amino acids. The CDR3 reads CSARAGNEQFF. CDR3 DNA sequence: TGCAGTGCTAGAGCCGGCAATGAGCAGTTCTTC.

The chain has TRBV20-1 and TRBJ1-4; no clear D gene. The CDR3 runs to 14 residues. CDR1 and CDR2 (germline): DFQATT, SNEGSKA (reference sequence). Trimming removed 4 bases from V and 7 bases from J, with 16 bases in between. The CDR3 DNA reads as TGCAGTGCTACCACTCCTGGTATGGGTGAAAAACTGTTTTTT. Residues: CSATTPGMGEKLFF.